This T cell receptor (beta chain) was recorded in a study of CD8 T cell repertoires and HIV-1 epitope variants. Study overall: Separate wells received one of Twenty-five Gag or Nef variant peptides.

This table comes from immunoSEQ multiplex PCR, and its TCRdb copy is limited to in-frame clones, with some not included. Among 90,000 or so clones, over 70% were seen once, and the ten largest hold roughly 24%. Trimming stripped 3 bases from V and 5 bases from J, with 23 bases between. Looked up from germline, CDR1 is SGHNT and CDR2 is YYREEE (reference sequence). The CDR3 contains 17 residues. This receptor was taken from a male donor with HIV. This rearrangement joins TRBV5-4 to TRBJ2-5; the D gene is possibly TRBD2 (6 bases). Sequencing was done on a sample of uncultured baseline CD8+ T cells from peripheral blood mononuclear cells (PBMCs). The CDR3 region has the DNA TGTGCCAGCAGCTCCCCCGTCGACGGGAGAATTGCGGAGACCCAGTACTTC. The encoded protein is CASSSPVDGRIAETQYF. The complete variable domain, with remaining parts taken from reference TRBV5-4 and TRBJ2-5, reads ETGVTQSPTHLIKTRGQQVTLRCSSQSGHNTVSWYQQALGQGPQFIFQYYREEENGRGNFPPRFSGLQFPNYSSELNVNALELDDSALYLCASSSPVDGRIAETQYFGPGTRLLVL.